The T cell receptor (beta chain) described here comes from a study of tumor-infiltrating lymphocytes in primary liver carcinoma. This CDR3 spans 16 amino acids. Germline CDR1 is MNHNY and CDR2 is SVGAGI (reference sequence). The V gene lost 4 bases and the J gene lost 6 bases, with 18 bases spanning the gap. The input was 450 to 550 ng total RNA; TCR beta cDNA was made from it with a constant-region primer. Investigators got TCR beta libraries out of three nested multiplex PCR rounds, done with slightly modified ARM-PCR. The two initial PCR rounds, around 11 cycles each, used TRBV1-TRBV30 forward and C-beta reverse primers. TCRdb fed the multiplex PCR reads into MiXCR, producing one record per CDR3 protein. The repertoire has about 300,000 distinct CDR3 sequences, around three fifths of them found once; the top ten carry roughly 9%. The researchers obtained blood RNA from unsorted whole blood and also extracted germline DNA.

Material: peripheral blood. This receptor was identified in a man aged 35 to 55 with primary liver carcinoma and hepatitis B virus infection. The gene calls are TRBV6-6 and TRBJ2-2, with D uncertain. The CDR3 DNA follows: TGTGCCAGCAGTTCCCCGAATGGGGTGCAGCCCGGGGAGCTGTTTTTT. Amino acid sequence: CASSSPNGVQPGELFF.